This TCR beta chain was identified during a study of blood T cell repertoires in COVID-19. The CDR3 loop spans 14 amino acids. Trimming removed 1 base at V and 4 bases at J, with 10 bases between. Germline CDR1 SGHTA, CDR2 FQGNSA. In the original processing: Reference gene primers were amplified, and this amplification served to estimate nucleated cell counts. Assay: immunoSEQ multiplex PCR; the TCRdb copy retains only in-frame clones and omits some. The DNA was the basis for D and trimming; V, J and clone size are from that table. The repertoire holds around 150,000 clones, about 86% seen once, with about 9.3% in the top ten.

The chain joins TRBV7-2 to TRBJ1-2; D remains ambiguous. The clonotype originates from a woman in her seventies with COVID-19, enrolled during active disease. Source material: peripheral blood. CDR3 sequence: CASSLVWEGYGYTF. CDR3 coding DNA: TGTGCCAGCAGCTTAGTCTGGGAGGGCTATGGCTACACCTTC.